The sequence of this T cell receptor (beta chain) was determined in a study of vaccination effects on CD4 cells after COVID-19. CD4+ T cells were isolated after about nine days of culture. Participants were vaccinated with two doses of either the BNT162b2 or mRNA-1273 vaccine. Measured with immunoSEQ multiplex PCR; TCRdb has only the in-frame clones, and not every one. The repertoire holds approximately 38,000 clones, with around 66% as singletons. CDR1 is MNHEY, CDR2 SMNVEV, per germline (reference sequence). The CDR3 has 13 residues. V was cut by 6 bases and J by 5 bases, with 10 bases left in between. The table lists this clone with a few counts. Antigen: not known.

V is TRBV27 and J is TRBJ2-2; D tentatively reads TRBD1 or TRBD2 (5 bases each). This receptor was taken from a human donor who received a COVID-19 vaccine. The sequencing used CD4+ T cells from PBMCs cultured without peptide, collected after COVID-19 vaccination. The DNA for the CDR3 is TGTGCCAGCAGGCCGGGACGGACCGGGGAGCTGTTTTTT. It translates to CASRPGRTGELFF.